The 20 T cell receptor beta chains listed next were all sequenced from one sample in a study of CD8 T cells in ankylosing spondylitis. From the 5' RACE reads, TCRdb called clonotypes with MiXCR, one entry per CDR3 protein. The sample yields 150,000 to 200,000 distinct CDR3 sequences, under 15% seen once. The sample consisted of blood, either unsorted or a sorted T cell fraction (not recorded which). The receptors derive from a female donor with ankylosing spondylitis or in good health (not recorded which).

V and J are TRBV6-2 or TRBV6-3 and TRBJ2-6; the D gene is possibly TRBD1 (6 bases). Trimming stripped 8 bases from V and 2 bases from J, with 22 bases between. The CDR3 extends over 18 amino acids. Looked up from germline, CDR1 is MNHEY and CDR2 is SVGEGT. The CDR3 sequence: CASGREQGRGTGANVLTF. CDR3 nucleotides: TGTGCCAGCGGGAGAGAACAGGGTAGAGGGACTGGGGCCAACGTCCTGACTTTC.

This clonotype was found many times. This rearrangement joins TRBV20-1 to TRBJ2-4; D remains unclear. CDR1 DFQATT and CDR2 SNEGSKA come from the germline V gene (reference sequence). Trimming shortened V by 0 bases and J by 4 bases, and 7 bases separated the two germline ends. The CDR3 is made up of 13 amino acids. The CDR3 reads CSARDPVKNIQYF. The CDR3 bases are TGCAGTGCTAGAGATCCAGTTAAAAACATTCAGTACTTC.

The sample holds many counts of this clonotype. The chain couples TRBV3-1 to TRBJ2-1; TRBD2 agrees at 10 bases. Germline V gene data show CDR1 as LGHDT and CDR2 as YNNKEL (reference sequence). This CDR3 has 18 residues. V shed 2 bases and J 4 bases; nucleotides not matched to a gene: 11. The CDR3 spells CASSQKREGFRLYNEQFF. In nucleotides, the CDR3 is TGTGCCAGCAGCCAAAAGCGGGAGGGGTTCAGATTATACAATGAGCAGTTCTTC.

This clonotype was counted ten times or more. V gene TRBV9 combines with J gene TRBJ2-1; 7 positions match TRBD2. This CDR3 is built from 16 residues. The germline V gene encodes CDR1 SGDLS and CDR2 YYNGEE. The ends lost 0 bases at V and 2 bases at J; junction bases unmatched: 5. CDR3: CASSVGGGSTYNEQFF. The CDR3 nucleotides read TGTGCCAGCAGCGTAGGAGGCGGGAGTACCTACAATGAGCAGTTCTTC.

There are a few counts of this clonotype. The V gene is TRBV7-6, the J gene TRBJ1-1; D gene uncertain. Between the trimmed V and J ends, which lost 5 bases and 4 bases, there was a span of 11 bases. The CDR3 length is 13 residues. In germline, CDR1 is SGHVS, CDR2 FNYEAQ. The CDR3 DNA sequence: TGTGCCAGCAGCCTTAGTCAAGGCACTGAAGCTTTCTTT. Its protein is CASSLSQGTEAFF.

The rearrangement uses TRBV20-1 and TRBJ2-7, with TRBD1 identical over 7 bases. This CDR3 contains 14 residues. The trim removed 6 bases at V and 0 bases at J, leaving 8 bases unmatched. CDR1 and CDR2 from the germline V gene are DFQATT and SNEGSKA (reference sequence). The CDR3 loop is CSANQGVSSYEQYF. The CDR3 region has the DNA TGCAGTGCCAACCAGGGGGTGAGCTCCTACGAGCAGTACTTC.

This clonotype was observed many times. The CDR3 bases are TGTGCCAGCACCATCGGACTCCAGGGTTTACAAGAGACCCAGTACTTC. Its protein is CASTIGLQGLQETQYF. The chain employs TRBV7-9 and TRBJ2-5, with D perhaps assigned TRBD1 or TRBD2 (5 bases each). This CDR3 spans 16 amino acids. Trimming shortened V by 7 bases and J by 2 bases, and 20 bases separated the two germline ends. Germline V gene lookup returns CDR1 SEHNR and CDR2 FQNEAQ (reference sequence).

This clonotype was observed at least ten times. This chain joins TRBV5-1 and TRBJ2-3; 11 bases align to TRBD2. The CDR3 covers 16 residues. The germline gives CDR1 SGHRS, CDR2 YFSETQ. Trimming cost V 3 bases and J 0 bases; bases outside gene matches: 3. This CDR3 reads CASSSGLAVSTDTQYF. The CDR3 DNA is TGCGCCAGCAGCTCGGGACTAGCGGTCAGCACAGATACGCAGTATTTT.

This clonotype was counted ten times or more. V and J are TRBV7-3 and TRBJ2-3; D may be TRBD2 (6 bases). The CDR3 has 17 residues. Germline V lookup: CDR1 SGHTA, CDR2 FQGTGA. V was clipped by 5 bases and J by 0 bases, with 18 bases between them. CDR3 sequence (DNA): TGTGCCAGCAGCAAGAGGGCGAGCGGGTCTAGCACAGATACGCAGTATTTT. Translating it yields CASSKRASGSSTDTQYF.

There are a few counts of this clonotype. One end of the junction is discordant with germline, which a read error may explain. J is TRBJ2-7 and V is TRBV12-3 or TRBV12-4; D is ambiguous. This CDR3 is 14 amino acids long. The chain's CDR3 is CASSLGLAGVEQYF. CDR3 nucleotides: TGTGCCAGCAGCTTAGGGCTGGCCGGTGTCGAGCAGTACTTC.

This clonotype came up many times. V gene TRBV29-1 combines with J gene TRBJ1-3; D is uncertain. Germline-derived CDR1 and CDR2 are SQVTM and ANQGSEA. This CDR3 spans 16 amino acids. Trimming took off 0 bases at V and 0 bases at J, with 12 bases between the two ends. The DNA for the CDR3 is TGCAGCGTTGAAGAGTCCAGGAAAATCTCTGGAAACACCATATATTTT. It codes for CSVEESRKISGNTIYF. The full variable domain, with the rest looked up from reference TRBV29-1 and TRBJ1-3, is SAVISQKPSRDICQRGTSLTIQCQVDSQVTMMFWYRQQPGQSLTLIATANQGSEATYESGFVIDKFPISRPNLTFSTLTVSNMSPEDSSIYLCSVEESRKISGNTIYFGEGSWLTVV.

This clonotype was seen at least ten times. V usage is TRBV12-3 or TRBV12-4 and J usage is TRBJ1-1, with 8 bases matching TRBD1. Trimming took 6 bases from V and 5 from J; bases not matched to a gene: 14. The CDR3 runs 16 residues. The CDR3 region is CASRPGTGTSSTEAFF. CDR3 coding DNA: TGTGCCAGCAGACCCGGGACAGGTACTAGTAGTACTGAAGCTTTCTTT.

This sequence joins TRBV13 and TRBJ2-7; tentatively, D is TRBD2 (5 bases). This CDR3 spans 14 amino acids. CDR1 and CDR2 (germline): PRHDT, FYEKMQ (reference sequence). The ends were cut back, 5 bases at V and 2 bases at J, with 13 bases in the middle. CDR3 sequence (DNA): TGTGCCAGCAGCCAGTGGGAGCGCACCTACGAGCAGTACTTC. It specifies CASSQWERTYEQYF.

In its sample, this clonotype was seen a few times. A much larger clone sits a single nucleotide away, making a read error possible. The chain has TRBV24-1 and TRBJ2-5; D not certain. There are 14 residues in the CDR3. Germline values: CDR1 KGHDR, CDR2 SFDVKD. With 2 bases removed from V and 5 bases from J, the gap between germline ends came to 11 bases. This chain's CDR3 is CATSDWGQCETQYF. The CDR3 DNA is TGTGCCACCAGTGATTGGGGTCAGTGCGAGACCCAGTACTTC.

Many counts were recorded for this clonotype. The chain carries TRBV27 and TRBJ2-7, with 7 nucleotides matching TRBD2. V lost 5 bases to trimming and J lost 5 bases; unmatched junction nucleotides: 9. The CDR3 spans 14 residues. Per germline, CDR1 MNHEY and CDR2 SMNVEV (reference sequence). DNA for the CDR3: TGTGCCAGCAGTCTGGGAGGGAGAGGCGACGAGCAGTACTTC. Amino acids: CASSLGGRGDEQYF.

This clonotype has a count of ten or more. In DNA form, the CDR3 reads TGTGCCAGCAGCACCGGTGGACGGTACAATGAGCAGTTCTTC. Its protein product is CASSTGGRYNEQFF. The chain links TRBV7-7 to TRBJ2-1, with no clear D. Germline CDR1 reads SSHAT; CDR2 reads FNYEAQ (reference sequence). Trimming pared 5 bases from V and 4 bases from J, leaving 12 bases between. This CDR3 is built from 14 residues.

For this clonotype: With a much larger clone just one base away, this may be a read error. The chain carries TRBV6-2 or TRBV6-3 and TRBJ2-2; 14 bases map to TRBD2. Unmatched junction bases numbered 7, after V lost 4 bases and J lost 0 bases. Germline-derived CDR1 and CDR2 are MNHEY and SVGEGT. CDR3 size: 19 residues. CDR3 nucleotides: TGTGCCAGCAGTTCCCCCGAGACTAGCGGGAGGGCGAACACCGGGGAGCTGTTTTTT. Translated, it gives CASSSPETSGRANTGELFF.

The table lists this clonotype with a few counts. The chain's CDR3 is CASSLAGKQDGQYF. DNA of the CDR3: TGCGCCAGCAGCTTGGCGGGAAAACAGGACGGGCAGTATTTT. V usage is TRBV5-1 and J usage is TRBJ2-3; the D call may be TRBD1 or TRBD2 (5 bases each). Trimming shortened V by 0 bases and J by 11 bases, and 16 bases separated the two germline ends. The CDR3 has 14 amino acids. The germline V gene has CDR1 SGHRS and CDR2 YFSETQ. The entire variable domain, with the rest obtained from reference TRBV5-1 and TRBJ2-3, is as follows: KAGVTQTPRYLIKTRGQQVTLSCSPISGHRSVSWYQQTPGQGLQFLFEYFSETQRNKGNFPGRFSGRQFSNSRSEMNVSTLELGDSALYLCASSLAGKQDGQYFGPGTRLTVL.

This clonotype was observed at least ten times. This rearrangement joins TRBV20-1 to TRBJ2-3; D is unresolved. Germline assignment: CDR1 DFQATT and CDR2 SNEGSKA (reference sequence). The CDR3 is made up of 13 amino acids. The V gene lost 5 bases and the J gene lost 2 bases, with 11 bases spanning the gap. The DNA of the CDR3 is TGCAGTGCTCACCAGCCGAACACAGATACGCAGTATTTT. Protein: CSAHQPNTDTQYF.

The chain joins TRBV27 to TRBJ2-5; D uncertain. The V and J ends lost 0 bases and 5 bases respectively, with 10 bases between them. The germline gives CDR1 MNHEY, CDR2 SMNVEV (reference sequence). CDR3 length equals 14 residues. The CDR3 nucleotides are TGTGCCAGCAGTTTATCGCTAGGTGGGGAGACCCAGTACTTC. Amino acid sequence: CASSLSLGGETQYF.